One TCR beta chain is described in this entry. Its target is unknown. This sequence may be a read error, since a much larger clone differs from it by one base. The data originate from a study of T cells in Graves' hyperthyroidism and ophthalmopathy. Findings and limits, study-wide: Most thyroid clonotypes expanded above 0.001 appeared in blood too.

Researchers amplified the TCR beta CDR3 regions from RNA transcripts. In the first-round RT-PCR of the TCR CDR3, the HTBI primer set was used. TCRdb redid the calling of the multiplex PCR reads with MiXCR, one entry per CDR3 protein. Among around 440,000 distinct CDR3 sequences listed, approximately 15% were seen once. Disease duration under 2 months; hyperthyroidism patients were aged 18 to 65. Germline CDR1 SGHAT, CDR2 FQNNGV. V shed 6 bases and J shed 1 base, with 10 bases lying between them. The CDR3 is 13 amino acids. The sequencing input was blood. The chain is built from TRBV11-2 and TRBJ2-7; D uncertain. This clonotype was sampled from a woman under 30 with Graves' hyperthyroidism. In DNA, the CDR3 is TGTGCCAGCAGAAGGATGGGGTCCTACGAGCAGTACTTC. As protein: CASRRMGSYEQYF.